This TCR beta chain emerged from a study of response to subunit inactivated influenza vaccine. The CDR3 is 15 amino acids. V was clipped by 3 bases and J by 0 bases, with 14 bases between them. Germline lookup yields CDR1 DFQATT and CDR2 SNEGSKA (reference sequence). This clonotype was seen a handful of times. Its cognate antigen is unknown. MiXCR, run by TCRdb on the RT-PCR reads, gives a single entry per CDR3 protein. The sample has about 240,000 distinct CDR3 sequences, 9.5% to 15% seen once. Study-wide results and caveats: The authors put forward the suggestion that each seasonal influenza vaccination may bring in only a limited number of new T cells.

This sequence joins TRBV20-1 and TRBJ1-1, with D unresolved. The source of this sequence is a man between 50 and 59 years old who received an inactivated influenza vaccine. The sample in question was non-naive T cells sorted from PBMCs, obtained roughly 15 days before vaccination. This chain's CDR3 is CSARVEGSMNTEAFF. The DNA of the CDR3 is TGCAGTGCTAGGGTTGAGGGAAGCATGAACACTGAAGCTTTCTTT.